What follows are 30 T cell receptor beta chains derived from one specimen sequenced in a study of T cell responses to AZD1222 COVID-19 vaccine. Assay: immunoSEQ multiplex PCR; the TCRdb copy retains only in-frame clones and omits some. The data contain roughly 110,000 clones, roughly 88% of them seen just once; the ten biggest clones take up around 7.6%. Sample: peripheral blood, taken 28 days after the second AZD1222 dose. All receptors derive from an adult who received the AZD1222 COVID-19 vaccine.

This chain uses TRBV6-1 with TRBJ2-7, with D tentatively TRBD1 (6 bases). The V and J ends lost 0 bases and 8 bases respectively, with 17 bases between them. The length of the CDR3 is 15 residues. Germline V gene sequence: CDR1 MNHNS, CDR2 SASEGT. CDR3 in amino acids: CASSEAGRGTVKQYF. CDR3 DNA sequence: TGTGCCAGCAGTGAAGCGGGTAGGGGGACCGTGAAGCAGTACTTC.

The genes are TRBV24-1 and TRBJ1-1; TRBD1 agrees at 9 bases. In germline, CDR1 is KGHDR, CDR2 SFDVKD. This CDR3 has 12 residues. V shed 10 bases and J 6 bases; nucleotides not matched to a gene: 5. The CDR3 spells CATGTGNSEAFF. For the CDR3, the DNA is TGTGCCACGGGGACAGGGAATTCTGAAGCTTTCTTT.

The CDR3 spells CASSRPRQGGGASTDTQYF. CDR3 DNA: TGTGCCAGTAGTAGGCCCCGACAGGGTGGAGGGGCAAGCACAGATACGCAGTATTTT. V and J are TRBV19 and TRBJ2-3; maybe TRBD1 (7 bases). In germline, CDR1 is LNHDA, CDR2 SQIVND (reference sequence). The CDR3 runs to 19 residues. Between the trimmed V and J ends, which lost 4 bases and 0 bases, there was a span of 23 bases.

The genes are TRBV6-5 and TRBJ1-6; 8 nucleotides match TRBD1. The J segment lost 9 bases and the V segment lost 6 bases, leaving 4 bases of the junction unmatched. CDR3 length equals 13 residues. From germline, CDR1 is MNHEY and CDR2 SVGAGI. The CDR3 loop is CASRTDRVSPLHF. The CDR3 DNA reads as TGTGCCAGCAGAACGGACAGGGTTTCACCCCTCCACTTT.

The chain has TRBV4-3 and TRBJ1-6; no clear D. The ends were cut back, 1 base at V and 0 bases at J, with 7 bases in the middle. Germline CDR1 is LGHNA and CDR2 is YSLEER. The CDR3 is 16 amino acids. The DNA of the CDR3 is TGCGCCAGCAGCCAAGTGTCAGGCTCCTATAATTCACCCCTCCACTTT. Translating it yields CASSQVSGSYNSPLHF.

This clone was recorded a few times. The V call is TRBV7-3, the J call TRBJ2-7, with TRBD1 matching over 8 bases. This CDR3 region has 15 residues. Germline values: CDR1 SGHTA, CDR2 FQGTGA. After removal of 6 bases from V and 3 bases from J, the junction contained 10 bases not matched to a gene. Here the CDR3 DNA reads TGTGCCAGCAGTTTCGGACAGGGTCCTTTCTACGAGCAGTACTTC. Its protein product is CASSFGQGPFYEQYF.

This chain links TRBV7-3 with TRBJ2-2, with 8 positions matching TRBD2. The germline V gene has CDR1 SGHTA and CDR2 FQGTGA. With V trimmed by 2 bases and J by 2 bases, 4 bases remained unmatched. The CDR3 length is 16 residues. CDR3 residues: CASSLGLAGNTGELFF. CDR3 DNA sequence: TGTGCCAGCAGCTTAGGGCTAGCGGGCAACACCGGGGAGCTGTTTTTT.

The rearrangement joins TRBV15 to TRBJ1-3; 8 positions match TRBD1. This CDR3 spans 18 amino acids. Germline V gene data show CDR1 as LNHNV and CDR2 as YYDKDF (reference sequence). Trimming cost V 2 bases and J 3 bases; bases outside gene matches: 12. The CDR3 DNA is TGTGCCACCAGCAGAAAAGTCGGGCAGGGGGCAAGTGGAAACACCATATATTTT. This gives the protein CATSRKVGQGASGNTIYF.

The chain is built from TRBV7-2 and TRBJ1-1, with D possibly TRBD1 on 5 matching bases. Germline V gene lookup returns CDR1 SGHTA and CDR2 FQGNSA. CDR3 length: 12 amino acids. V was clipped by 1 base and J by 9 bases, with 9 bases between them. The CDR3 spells CASSLVGAQAFF. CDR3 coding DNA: TGTGCCAGCAGCTTAGTCGGGGCCCAAGCTTTCTTT. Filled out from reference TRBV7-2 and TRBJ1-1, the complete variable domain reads GAGVSQSPSNKVTEKGKDVELRCDPISGHTALYWYRQSLGQGLEFLIYFQGNSAPDKSGLPSDRFSAERTGGSVSTLTIQRTQQEDSAVYLCASSLVGAQAFFGQGTRLTVV.

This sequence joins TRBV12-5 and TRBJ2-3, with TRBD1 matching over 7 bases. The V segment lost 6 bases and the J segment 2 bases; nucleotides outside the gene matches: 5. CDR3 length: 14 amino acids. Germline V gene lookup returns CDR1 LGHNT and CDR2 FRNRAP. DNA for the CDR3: TGTGCTAGTGGCAGGGACAGAAACACAGATACGCAGTATTTT. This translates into CASGRDRNTDTQYF.

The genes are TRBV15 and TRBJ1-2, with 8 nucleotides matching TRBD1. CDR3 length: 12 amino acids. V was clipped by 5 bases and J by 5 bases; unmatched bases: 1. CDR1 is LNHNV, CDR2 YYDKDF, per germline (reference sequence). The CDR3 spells CATSGQGYGYTF. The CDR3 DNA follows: TGTGCCACCAGCGGACAGGGTTATGGCTACACCTTC.

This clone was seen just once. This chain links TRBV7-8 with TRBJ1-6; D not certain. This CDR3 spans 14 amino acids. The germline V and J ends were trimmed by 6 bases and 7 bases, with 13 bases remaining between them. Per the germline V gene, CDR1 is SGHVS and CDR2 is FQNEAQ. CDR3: CASRDALLNSPLHF. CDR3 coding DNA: TGTGCCAGCAGGGACGCCCTACTAAATTCACCCCTCCACTTT.

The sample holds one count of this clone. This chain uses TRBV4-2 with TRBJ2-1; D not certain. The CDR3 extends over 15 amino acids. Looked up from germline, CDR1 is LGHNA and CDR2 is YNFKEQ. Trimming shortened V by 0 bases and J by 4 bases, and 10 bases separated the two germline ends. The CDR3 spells CASSQDLEVYNEQFF. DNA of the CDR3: TGTGCCAGCAGCCAAGATCTTGAGGTTTACAATGAGCAGTTCTTC.

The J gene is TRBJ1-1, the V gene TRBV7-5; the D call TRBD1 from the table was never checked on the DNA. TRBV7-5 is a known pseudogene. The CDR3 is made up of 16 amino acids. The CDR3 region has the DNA TGTGCCAGAAGCCTTTCGATTAGGGGAAGGAACACTGAAGCTTTCTTT. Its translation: CARSLSIRGRNTEAFF.

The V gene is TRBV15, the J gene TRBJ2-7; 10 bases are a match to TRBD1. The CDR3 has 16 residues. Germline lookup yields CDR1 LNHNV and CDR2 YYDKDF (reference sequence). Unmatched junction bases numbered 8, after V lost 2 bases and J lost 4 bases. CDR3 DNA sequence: TGTGCCACCAGCAGACCGGGACAGGGGCAAGCGTACGAGCAGTACTTC. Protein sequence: CATSRPGQGQAYEQYF.

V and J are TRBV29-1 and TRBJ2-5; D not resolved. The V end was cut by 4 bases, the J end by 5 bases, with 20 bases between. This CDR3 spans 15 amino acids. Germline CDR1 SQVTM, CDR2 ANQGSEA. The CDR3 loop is CSVVFGPASLETQYF. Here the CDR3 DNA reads TGCAGCGTTGTATTCGGGCCGGCCTCCCTGGAGACCCAGTACTTC.

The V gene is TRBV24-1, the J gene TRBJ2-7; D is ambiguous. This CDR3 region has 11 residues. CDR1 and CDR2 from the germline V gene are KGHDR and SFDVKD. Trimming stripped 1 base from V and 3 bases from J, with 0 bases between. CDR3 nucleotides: TGTGCCACCAGTGATTTCTACGAGCAGTACTTC. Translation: CATSDFYEQYF.

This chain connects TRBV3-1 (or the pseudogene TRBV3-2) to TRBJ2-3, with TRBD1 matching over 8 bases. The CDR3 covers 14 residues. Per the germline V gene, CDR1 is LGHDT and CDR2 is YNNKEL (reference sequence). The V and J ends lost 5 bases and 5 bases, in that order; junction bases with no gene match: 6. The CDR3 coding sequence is TGTGCCAGCAGCGCGCCCAGGGGGCGAGATACGCAGTATTTT. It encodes CASSAPRGRDTQYF.

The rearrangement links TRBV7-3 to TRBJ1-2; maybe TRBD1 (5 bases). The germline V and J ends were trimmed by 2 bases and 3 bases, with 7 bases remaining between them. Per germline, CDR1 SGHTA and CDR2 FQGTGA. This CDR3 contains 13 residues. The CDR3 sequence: CASSLGRDYGYTF. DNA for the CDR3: TGTGCCAGCAGCTTAGGCAGGGACTATGGCTACACCTTC.

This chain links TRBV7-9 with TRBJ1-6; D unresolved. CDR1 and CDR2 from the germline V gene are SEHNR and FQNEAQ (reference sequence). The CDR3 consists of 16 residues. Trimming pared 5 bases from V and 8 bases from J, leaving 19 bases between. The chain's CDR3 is CASSAESAGGHSPLHF. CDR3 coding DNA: TGTGCCAGCAGCGCCGAGTCCGCCGGCGGGCATTCACCCCTCCACTTT.

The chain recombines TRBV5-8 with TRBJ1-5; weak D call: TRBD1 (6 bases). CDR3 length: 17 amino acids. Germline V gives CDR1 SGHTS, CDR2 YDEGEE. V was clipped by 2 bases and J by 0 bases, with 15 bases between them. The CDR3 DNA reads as TGTGCCAGCAGCTTACACGACAGGAGTTATAGCAATCAGCCCCAGCATTTT. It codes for CASSLHDRSYSNQPQHF. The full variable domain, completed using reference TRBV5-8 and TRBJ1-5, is EAGVTQSPTHLIKTRGQQATLRCSPISGHTSVYWYQQALGLGLQFLLWYDEGEERNRGNFPPRFSGRQFPNYSSELNVNALELEDSALYLCASSLHDRSYSNQPQHFGDGTRLSIL.

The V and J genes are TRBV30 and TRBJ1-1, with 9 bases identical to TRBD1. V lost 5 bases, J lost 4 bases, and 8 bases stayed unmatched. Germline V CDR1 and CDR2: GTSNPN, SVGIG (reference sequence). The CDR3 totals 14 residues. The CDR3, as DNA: TGTGCCTGGGGGGGCGGGACAGGGCCCACTGAAGCTTTCTTT. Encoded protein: CAWGGGTGPTEAFF.

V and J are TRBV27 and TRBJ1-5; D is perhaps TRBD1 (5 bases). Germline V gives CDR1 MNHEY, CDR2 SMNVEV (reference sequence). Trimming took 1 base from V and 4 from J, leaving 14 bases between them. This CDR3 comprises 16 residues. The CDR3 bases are TGTGCCAGCAGTTTATGGGCGGGGGATTCGAATCAGCCCCAGCATTTT. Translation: CASSLWAGDSNQPQHF.

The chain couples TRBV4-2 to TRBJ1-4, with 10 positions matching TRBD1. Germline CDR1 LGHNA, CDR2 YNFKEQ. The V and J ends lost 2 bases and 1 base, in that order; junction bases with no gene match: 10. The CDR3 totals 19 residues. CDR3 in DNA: TGTGCCAGCAGCCAACCCTCTGGGGGACAGGGGATAACTAATGAAAAACTGTTTTTT. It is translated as CASSQPSGGQGITNEKLFF.

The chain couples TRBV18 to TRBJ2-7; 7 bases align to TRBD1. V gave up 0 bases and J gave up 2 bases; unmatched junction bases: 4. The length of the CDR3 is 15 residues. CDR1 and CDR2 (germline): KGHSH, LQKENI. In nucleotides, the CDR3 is TGTGCCAGCTCACCACCACGAGGGGGCCCCTACGAGCAGTACTTC. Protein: CASSPPRGGPYEQYF. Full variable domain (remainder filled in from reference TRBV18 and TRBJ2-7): NAGVMQNPRHLVRRRGQEARLRCSPMKGHSHVYWYRQLPEEGLKFMVYLQKENIIDESGMPKERFSAEFPKEGPSILRIQQVVRGDSAAYFCASSPPRGGPYEQYFGPGTRLTVT.

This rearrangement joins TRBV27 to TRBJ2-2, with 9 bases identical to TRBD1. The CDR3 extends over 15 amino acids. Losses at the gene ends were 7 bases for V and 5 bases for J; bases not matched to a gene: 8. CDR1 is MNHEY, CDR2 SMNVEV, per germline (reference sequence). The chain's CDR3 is CASMNHRGHTGELFF. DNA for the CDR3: TGTGCCAGCATGAACCACAGGGGGCATACCGGGGAGCTGTTTTTT.

The DNA for the CDR3 is TGTGCCAGCAGCCCCAGGGCCGGGGAGCTGTTTTTT. Protein sequence: CASSPRAGELFF. The genes are TRBV5-6 and TRBJ2-2, with a possible D match to TRBD1 (5 bases). The CDR3 loop spans 12 amino acids. From germline, CDR1 is SGHDT and CDR2 YYEEEE. V lost 4 bases, J lost 6 bases, and 7 bases lay in between.

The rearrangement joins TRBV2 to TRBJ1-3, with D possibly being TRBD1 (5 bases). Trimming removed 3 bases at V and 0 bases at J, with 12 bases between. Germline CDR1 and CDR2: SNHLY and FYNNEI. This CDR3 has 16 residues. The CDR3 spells CASSEPTGSSGNTIYF. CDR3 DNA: TGTGCCAGCAGTGAGCCCACAGGTAGCTCTGGAAACACCATATATTTT.

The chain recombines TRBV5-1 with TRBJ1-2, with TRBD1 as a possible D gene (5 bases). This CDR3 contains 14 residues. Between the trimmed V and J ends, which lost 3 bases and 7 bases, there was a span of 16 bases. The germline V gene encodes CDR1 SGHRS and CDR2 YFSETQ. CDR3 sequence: CASSSGQGEGGYTF. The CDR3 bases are TGCGCCAGCAGCTCGGGGCAAGGCGAAGGTGGCTACACCTTC.

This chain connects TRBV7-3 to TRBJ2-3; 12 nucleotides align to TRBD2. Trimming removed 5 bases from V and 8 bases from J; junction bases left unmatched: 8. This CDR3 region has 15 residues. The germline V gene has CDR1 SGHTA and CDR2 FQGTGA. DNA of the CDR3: TGTGCCAGCAGCACAACTAGCGGGGGGCTGGGTACGCAGTATTTT. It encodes CASSTTSGGLGTQYF.